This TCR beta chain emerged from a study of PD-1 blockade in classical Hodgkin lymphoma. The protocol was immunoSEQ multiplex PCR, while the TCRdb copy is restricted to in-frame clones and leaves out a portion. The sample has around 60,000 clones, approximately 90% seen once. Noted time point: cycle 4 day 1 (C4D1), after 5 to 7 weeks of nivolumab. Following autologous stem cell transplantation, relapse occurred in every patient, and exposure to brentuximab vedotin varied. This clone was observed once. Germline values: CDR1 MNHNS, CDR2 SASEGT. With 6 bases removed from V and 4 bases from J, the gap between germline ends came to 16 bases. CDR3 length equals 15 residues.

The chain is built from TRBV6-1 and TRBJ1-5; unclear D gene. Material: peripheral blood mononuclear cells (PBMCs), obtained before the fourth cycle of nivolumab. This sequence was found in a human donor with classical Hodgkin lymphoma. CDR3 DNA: TGTGCCAGCAGGAAGTTTCGGACGGAGAATCAGCCCCAGCATTTT. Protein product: CASRKFRTENQPQHF.